These 28 T cell receptor beta chains share one sample of origin, sequenced in a study of OX40 agonist ivuxolimab in advanced cancers. The method was immunoSEQ multiplex PCR; TCRdb's version includes in-frame clones alone and lacks a portion of them. Among some 10,000 clones listed, around 80% were seen once. The sequencing used CD4+ or CD8+ T cells sorted from blood, collected in a trial of the OX40 agonist ivuxolimab. The origin of the receptors is an adult with an advanced solid tumor such as melanoma, head and neck, liver or kidney cancer.

The chain combines TRBV5-1 with TRBJ2-3; TRBD2 might be the D (6 bases). CDR3 length: 16 residues. V shed 4 bases and J shed 3 bases, with 18 bases lying between them. Germline V CDR1 and CDR2: SGHRS, YFSETQ. This CDR3 reads CASSGGFEGWTDTQYF. CDR3 bases: TGCGCCAGCAGCGGGGGGTTCGAGGGCTGGACAGATACGCAGTATTTT.

This rearrangement joins TRBV5-4 to TRBJ1-6; D call uncertain. V was shortened by 2 bases and J by 7 bases, with 7 bases between the two germline ends. CDR3 length: 13 residues. CDR1 is SGHNT and CDR2 is YYREEE in the germline V gene (reference sequence). CDR3 residues: CASSLDPNSPLHF. As DNA, the CDR3 is TGTGCCAGCAGCTTAGACCCGAATTCACCCCTCCACTTT.

This rearrangement joins TRBV6-1 to TRBJ2-7; 7 nucleotides align to TRBD2. V lost 2 bases and J lost 7; bases outside the gene matches: 8. This CDR3 is 14 amino acids long. Germline CDR1 and CDR2: MNHNS and SASEGT. CDR3 DNA sequence: TGTGCCAGCAGTGAACTAGCGGACCTCTTAGAGCAGTACTTC. Translating gives CASSELADLLEQYF.

This sequence joins TRBV7-9 and TRBJ2-5, with D perhaps matching TRBD1 (6 bases). The germline gives CDR1 SEHNR, CDR2 FQNEAQ (reference sequence). The ends were cut back, 5 bases at V and 5 bases at J, with 15 bases in the middle. The CDR3 spans 14 residues. CDR3 sequence reads: CASSGAGARETQYF. CDR3 in DNA: TGTGCCAGCAGCGGGGCAGGGGCCAGGGAGACCCAGTACTTC.

J is TRBJ2-7 and V is TRBV28; D may be TRBD1 or TRBD2 (5 bases each). V was trimmed by 1 base and J by 1 base, leaving 14 bases between them. This CDR3 contains 16 residues. Germline V gene lookup returns CDR1 MDHEN and CDR2 SYDVKM. The CDR3 DNA reads TGTGCCAGCAGTTTATCAATATATGAGGGGTCCTACGAGCAGTACTTC. This encodes CASSLSIYEGSYEQYF.

The V gene is TRBV19, the J gene TRBJ2-1, with 9 bases aligning to TRBD1. The germline CDR1 and CDR2 sequences are LNHDA and SQIVND (reference sequence). This CDR3 spans 13 amino acids. J lost 8 bases, V lost 4 bases, and 3 bases had no gene match. The DNA for the CDR3 is TGTGCCAGTAGTACGGGACAGGGCTATGAGCAGTTCTTC. Translation gives CASSTGQGYEQFF.

The V call is TRBV6-5, the J call TRBJ2-2; D remains unclear. In germline, CDR1 is MNHEY, CDR2 SVGAGI. This CDR3 is built from 13 residues. V lost 5 bases and J lost 4, with 8 bases in between. The CDR3 sequence is CASSPLATGELFF. CDR3 coding DNA: TGTGCCAGCAGTCCTTTGGCCACCGGGGAGCTGTTTTTT.

The genes are TRBV11-2 and TRBJ2-1, with D perhaps TRBD1 (5 bases). Germline-derived CDR1 and CDR2 are SGHAT and FQNNGV. Trimming stripped 4 bases from V and 0 bases from J, with 16 bases between. This CDR3 is built from 17 residues. CDR3 sequence: CASSSPHQGGSYNEQFF. The CDR3 DNA is TGTGCCAGCAGCTCCCCGCACCAGGGCGGCTCCTACAATGAGCAGTTCTTC.

The V call is TRBV28, the J call TRBJ1-1; D may be TRBD1 (6 bases). Germline-derived CDR1 and CDR2 are MDHEN and SYDVKM. The CDR3 extends over 13 amino acids. Between the trimmed V and J ends, which lost 7 bases and 4 bases, there was a span of 13 bases. This chain's CDR3 is CASNRGGGTEAFF. The DNA of the CDR3 is TGTGCCAGCAACCGAGGGGGGGGCACTGAAGCTTTCTTT.

This chain connects TRBV4-3 to TRBJ2-2; 11 bases are shared with TRBD2. The trim removed 4 bases at V and 2 bases at J, leaving 6 bases unmatched. The germline CDR1 and CDR2 sequences are LGHNA and YSLEER. This CDR3 spans 17 amino acids. CDR3 bases: TGCGCCAGCAGCCCGGCCCTAGCGGGGGGCAACACCGGGGAGCTGTTTTTT. Amino acids: CASSPALAGGNTGELFF.

CDR3 sequence: CASSPGRYTTEAFF. The CDR3 DNA sequence: TGTGCCAGCAGCCCAGGACGGTACACGACTGAAGCTTTCTTT. The chain has TRBV7-3 and TRBJ1-1; no clear D. Germline CDR1 SGHTA, CDR2 FQGTGA. Trimming removed 5 bases at V and 5 bases at J, with 15 bases between. This CDR3 is 14 amino acids long. The full variable domain, rest sourced from reference TRBV7-3 and TRBJ1-1, is GAGVSQTPSNKVTEKGKYVELRCDPISGHTALYWYRQSLGQGPEFLIYFQGTGAADDSGLPNDRFFAVRPEGSVSTLKIQRTERGDSAVYLCASSPGRYTTEAFFGQGTRLTVV.

This clone came up once. This chain links TRBV11-3 with TRBJ2-7, with D possibly being TRBD1 (5 bases). Germline V gene sequence: CDR1 SGHNT, CDR2 YENEEA. With 2 bases removed from V and 0 bases from J, the gap between germline ends came to 14 bases. The CDR3 has 16 amino acids. As DNA, the CDR3 is TGTGCCAGCAGCTTAACAGGCCCCCGAAGCTCCTACGAGCAGTACTTC. Amino acids: CASSLTGPRSSYEQYF.

The rearrangement uses TRBV6-5 and TRBJ2-1; TRBD2 matches at 13 bases. CDR3 size: 15 residues. Germline V gene data show CDR1 as MNHEY and CDR2 as SVGAGI. The V segment lost 5 bases and the J segment 5 bases; nucleotides outside the gene matches: 3. The CDR3 reads CASSRGTSGDNEQFF. CDR3 DNA sequence: TGTGCCAGCAGTAGAGGGACTAGCGGGGACAATGAGCAGTTCTTC.

The chain links TRBV11-2 to TRBJ2-2, with 7 nucleotides matching TRBD2. The germline V gene encodes CDR1 SGHAT and CDR2 FQNNGV. Trimming took 1 base from V and 3 from J; bases not matched to a gene: 2. This CDR3 spans 15 amino acids. In DNA form, the CDR3 reads TGTGCCAGCAGCTTAGGGACTAGTCACACCGGGGAGCTGTTTTTT. It is translated as CASSLGTSHTGELFF.

The chain uses TRBV5-8 and TRBJ2-1; D is uncertain. V lost 0 bases to trimming and J lost 5 bases, with 3 bases between them. Per germline, CDR1 SGHTS and CDR2 YDEGEE. The CDR3 has 12 residues. The CDR3 DNA reads TGTGCCAGCAGCTTGGGAGACAATGAGCAGTTCTTC. Protein sequence: CASSLGDNEQFF.

The CDR3 nucleotides are TGTGCCAGCATCCCCAGTCCGATGAACACTGAAGCTTTCTTT. Protein: CASIPSPMNTEAFF. The rearrangement joins TRBV7-8 to TRBJ1-1; D unclear. V was cut by 7 bases and J by 0 bases, with 12 bases left in between. This CDR3 region has 14 residues. The germline V gene has CDR1 SGHVS and CDR2 FQNEAQ.

This chain uses TRBV18 with TRBJ2-7, with TRBD1 matching 8 bases. This CDR3 contains 13 residues. Germline V lookup: CDR1 KGHSH, CDR2 LQKENI. J gave up 4 bases and V 7 bases, and 6 bases lay outside the gene matches. CDR3 in DNA: TGTGCCAGCTTGGACAGGGTAGCTTACGAGCAGTACTTC. This sequence encodes CASLDRVAYEQYF.

V is TRBV2 and J is TRBJ1-5; no reliable D call. V gave up 3 bases and J gave up 5 bases, with 17 bases separating them. This CDR3 has 16 residues. Germline assignment: CDR1 SNHLY and CDR2 FYNNEI. For the CDR3, the DNA is TGTGCCAGCAGTGATCTGAGGAGGGTTGAGCATCAGCCCCAGCATTTT. Encoded protein: CASSDLRRVEHQPQHF.

Details on this clone: Other DNA sequences in this specimen translate into the identical CDR3. V is TRBV11-2 and J is TRBJ2-1, with D hard to call. The germline V gene has CDR1 SGHAT and CDR2 FQNNGV. V was pared by 0 bases and J by 7 bases, with 7 bases between. The length of the CDR3 is 13 residues. CDR3 sequence (DNA): TGTGCCAGCAGCTTAGACGTGGGGAATGAGCAGTTCTTC. Encoded protein: CASSLDVGNEQFF.

The rearrangement joins TRBV28 to TRBJ1-6; D gene unclear. This CDR3 spans 11 amino acids. V lost 6 bases to trimming and J lost 14 bases, with 11 bases between them. Germline V gene lookup returns CDR1 MDHEN and CDR2 SYDVKM. The CDR3 here is CASREWVTLHF. For the CDR3, the DNA is TGTGCCAGCAGAGAGTGGGTAACCCTCCACTTT.

The chain combines TRBV5-1 with TRBJ2-5, with a possible D match to TRBD1 (6 bases). Trimming pared 1 base from V and 4 bases from J, leaving 11 bases between. Looked up from germline, CDR1 is SGHRS and CDR2 is YFSETQ. The CDR3 spans 14 residues. CDR3 amino acids: CASSLQGRAETQYF. CDR3 bases: TGCGCCAGCAGCTTGCAGGGGCGGGCAGAGACCCAGTACTTC.

This chain links TRBV6-5 with TRBJ2-3, with TRBD1 as a possible D gene (6 bases). Germline CDR1 MNHEY, CDR2 SVGAGI. This CDR3 contains 14 residues. Trimming took off 2 bases at V and 5 bases at J, with 11 bases between the two ends. The DNA of the CDR3 is TGTGCCAGCAGTTACCTACAGGGATTAGATACGCAGTATTTT. It is translated as CASSYLQGLDTQYF.

J is TRBJ1-6 and V is TRBV25-1; weak D call: TRBD1 (5 bases). The germline CDR1 and CDR2 sequences are MGHDK and SYGVNS. The CDR3 runs 13 residues. V lost 3 bases and J 7 bases, leaving 7 bases between the germline ends. The CDR3 sequence is CASSEWGNSPLHF. CDR3 nucleotide sequence: TGTGCCAGCAGTGAGTGGGGGAATTCACCCCTCCACTTT. Filled out from reference TRBV25-1 and TRBJ1-6, the complete variable domain reads EADIYQTPRYLVIGTGKKITLECSQTMGHDKMYWYQQDPGMELHLIHYSYGVNSTEKGDLSSESTVSRIRTEHFPLTLESARPSHTSQYLCASSEWGNSPLHFGNGTRLTVT.

DNA for the CDR3: TGTGCCAGCAGTTTTCTGGGGCTCTCTGGAAACACCATATATTTT. Protein: CASSFLGLSGNTIYF. V is TRBV28 and J is TRBJ1-3; perhaps TRBD1 as D (5 bases). This CDR3 is 15 amino acids long. Per germline, CDR1 MDHEN and CDR2 SYDVKM. Trimming shortened V by 3 bases and J by 0 bases, and 9 bases separated the two germline ends.

This sequence joins TRBV6-6 and TRBJ1-2, with D possibly TRBD1 on 6 matching bases. V lost 6 bases and J 8 bases, leaving 19 bases between the germline ends. The CDR3 sequence is 14 residues long. Germline V gives CDR1 MNHNY, CDR2 SVGAGI (reference sequence). The CDR3 reads CASRDGGAMAGYTF. The CDR3 nucleotides read TGTGCCAGCAGGGACGGGGGGGCTATGGCCGGCTACACCTTC.

J is TRBJ1-5 and V is TRBV12-5; D not resolved. This CDR3 is 14 amino acids long. Trimming left V 5 bases short and J 1 base short, with 9 bases between. Germline V gene lookup returns CDR1 LGHNT and CDR2 FRNRAP. CDR3 protein: CASGRHYSNQPQHF. The CDR3 DNA sequence: TGTGCTAGTGGTAGACATTACAGCAATCAGCCCCAGCATTTT.

The gene calls are TRBV4-3 and TRBJ2-1; 11 positions match TRBD2. Per germline, CDR1 LGHNA and CDR2 YSLEER. With V trimmed by 1 base and J by 5 bases, 7 bases remained unmatched. The CDR3 totals 17 residues. The DNA of the CDR3 is TGCGCCAGCAGCCAAGTGGCTAGCGGGGGGATTAACAATGAGCAGTTCTTC. This gives the protein CASSQVASGGINNEQFF.

V usage is TRBV28 and J usage is TRBJ2-2; maybe TRBD1 (6 bases). The germline CDR1 and CDR2 sequences are MDHEN and SYDVKM. Trimming took 3 bases from V and 0 from J, leaving 17 bases between them. The CDR3 is 18 amino acids. The CDR3 DNA reads as TGTGCCAGCAGTTTCCCCACCCGACAGGCCGCGAACACCGGGGAGCTGTTTTTT. The encoded protein is CASSFPTRQAANTGELFF.